The rows below give T cell receptor beta chains drawn from one sample of a study of cytomegalovirus exposure and HLA in healthy donors. Clones were sequenced by immunoSEQ multiplex PCR, and TCRdb holds only the in-frame ones, with some missing. The table has about 90,000 clones, around 84% seen once; the top ten hold around 2.3%. Sequencing was done on a sample of PBMCs. These receptors came from a young man in good health and CMV-seronegative. The CDR3 runs from the conserved cysteine through the conserved F or W. Each record gives: D gene, J gene, clone size, V gene, CDR3 protein, CDR3 DNA. A D gene is named only where the DNA matches it firmly. Only some rows state a clone size, as once, few, many or a class for expanded clones.

d_call: .
j_call: TRBJ2-3
clone_size: .
v_call: TRBV5-6
cdr3_aa: CASSFTAGAVTDTQYF
cdr3_nt: TGTGCCAGCAGCTTTACAGCAGGGGCCGTCACAGATACGCAGTATTTT

d_call: .
j_call: TRBJ1-2
clone_size: .
v_call: TRBV27
cdr3_aa: CASSLLTGTGSNYGYTF
cdr3_nt: TGTGCCAGCAGTTTATTAACGGGCACGGGATCTAACTATGGCTACACCTTC

d_call: .
j_call: TRBJ2-7
clone_size: once
v_call: TRBV11-2
cdr3_aa: CASSLGSKSSYEQYF
cdr3_nt: TGTGCCAGCAGCTTAGGCAGTAAAAGCTCCTACGAGCAGTACTTC

d_call: .
j_call: TRBJ2-7
clone_size: .
v_call: TRBV7-2
cdr3_aa: CASSLVQSKFIYEQYF
cdr3_nt: TGTGCCAGCAGCTTAGTACAGTCTAAGTTCATCTACGAGCAGTACTTC

d_call: .
j_call: TRBJ2-7
clone_size: few
v_call: TRBV28
cdr3_aa: CASSPFGEQYF
cdr3_nt: TGTGCCAGCAGTCCGTTCGGGGAGCAGTACTTC

d_call: TRBD1
j_call: TRBJ1-5
clone_size: .
v_call: TRBV19
cdr3_aa: CASILTPGQGNQPQHF
cdr3_nt: TGTGCCAGTATTCTCACGCCGGGACAGGGGAATCAGCCCCAGCATTTT

d_call: TRBD1
j_call: TRBJ2-7
clone_size: .
v_call: TRBV20-1
cdr3_aa: CSAAQGYEQYF
cdr3_nt: TGCAGTGCTGCACAGGGGTACGAGCAGTACTTC

d_call: .
j_call: TRBJ2-3
clone_size: .
v_call: TRBV5-1
cdr3_aa: CASSLPSTDTQYF
cdr3_nt: TGCGCCAGCAGCTTGCCCTCCACAGATACGCAGTATTTT

d_call: TRBD2
j_call: TRBJ2-3
clone_size: .
v_call: TRBV18
cdr3_aa: CASSPLGLAGDPDTQYF
cdr3_nt: TGTGCCAGCTCACCACTGGGACTAGCGGGAGACCCAGATACGCAGTATTTT

d_call: TRBD1
j_call: TRBJ1-5
clone_size: once
v_call: TRBV10-3
cdr3_aa: CAISRTGDSNQPQHF
cdr3_nt: TGTGCCATCAGCAGGACAGGGGATAGCAATCAGCCCCAGCATTTT

d_call: .
j_call: TRBJ1-1
clone_size: .
v_call: TRBV29-1
cdr3_aa: CSVVVVNTEAFF
cdr3_nt: TGCAGCGTTGTCGTTGTGAACACTGAAGCTTTCTTT

d_call: .
j_call: TRBJ2-1
clone_size: once
v_call: TRBV7-2
cdr3_aa: CASSLSGGLLFNEQFF
cdr3_nt: TGTGCCAGCAGCTTATCGGGGGGCCTGTTGTTCAATGAGCAGTTCTTC

d_call: TRBD1
j_call: TRBJ1-1
clone_size: .
v_call: TRBV18
cdr3_aa: CASSGQGGTEAFF
cdr3_nt: TGTGCCAGCTCAGGACAGGGAGGCACTGAAGCTTTCTTT

d_call: TRBD2
j_call: TRBJ2-1
clone_size: .
v_call: TRBV9
cdr3_aa: CASSNSGVEQFF
cdr3_nt: TGTGCCAGCAGCAATAGCGGGGTGGAGCAGTTCTTC

d_call: TRBD2
j_call: TRBJ2-3
clone_size: .
v_call: TRBV4-1
cdr3_aa: CASSHDLAGGRDTQYF
cdr3_nt: TGCGCCAGCAGCCACGATCTAGCGGGAGGACGAGATACGCAGTATTTT

d_call: .
j_call: TRBJ2-3
clone_size: .
v_call: TRBV9
cdr3_aa: CASSLVSDTQYF
cdr3_nt: TGTGCCAGCAGCCTAGTCTCAGATACGCAGTATTTT

d_call: .
j_call: TRBJ1-4
clone_size: .
v_call: TRBV27
cdr3_aa: CASSWAGAREKLFF
cdr3_nt: TGTGCCAGCAGTTGGGCAGGGGCGCGGGAAAAACTGTTTTTT

d_call: TRBD2
j_call: TRBJ2-5
clone_size: .
v_call: TRBV30
cdr3_aa: CAWTSGYQETQYF
cdr3_nt: TGTGCCTGGACTAGCGGGTACCAAGAGACCCAGTACTTC

d_call: TRBD1
j_call: TRBJ1-2
clone_size: few
v_call: TRBV5-6
cdr3_aa: CASSYYDRVDEYGYTF
cdr3_nt: TGTGCCAGCAGCTATTACGACAGGGTTGATGAGTATGGCTACACCTTC

d_call: TRBD1
j_call: TRBJ1-1
clone_size: .
v_call: TRBV30
cdr3_aa: CAWSGQGAHHTEAFF
cdr3_nt: TGTGCCTGGAGTGGACAGGGGGCCCACCACACTGAAGCTTTCTTT

d_call: .
j_call: TRBJ1-6
clone_size: .
v_call: TRBV5-3
cdr3_aa: CAPGGPPLHF
cdr3_nt: TGTGCCCCGGGGGGGCCACCCCTCCACTTT

d_call: .
j_call: TRBJ2-6
clone_size: .
v_call: TRBV7-3
cdr3_aa: CASTQASGANVLTF
cdr3_nt: TGTGCCAGCACACAGGCCTCTGGGGCCAACGTCCTGACTTTC

d_call: TRBD2
j_call: TRBJ2-3
clone_size: .
v_call: TRBV5-1
cdr3_aa: CASSHQPGLAGPDTQYF
cdr3_nt: TGCGCCAGCAGCCATCAACCGGGACTAGCGGGACCGGATACGCAGTATTTT

d_call: .
j_call: TRBJ1-3
clone_size: .
v_call: TRBV9
cdr3_aa: CASSVDGATGSGNTIYF
cdr3_nt: TGTGCCAGCAGCGTAGATGGTGCGACGGGATCTGGAAACACCATATATTTT

d_call: TRBD1
j_call: TRBJ2-3
clone_size: .
v_call: TRBV7-9
cdr3_aa: CASSPRDRGWTQYF
cdr3_nt: TGTGCCAGCAGCCCCCGGGACAGGGGATGGACGCAGTATTTT

d_call: TRBD1
j_call: TRBJ1-4
clone_size: .
v_call: TRBV7-9
cdr3_aa: CASSSRTGGDEKLFF
cdr3_nt: TGTGCCAGCAGCTCTAGGACAGGGGGGGATGAAAAACTGTTTTTT

d_call: .
j_call: TRBJ1-6
clone_size: .
v_call: TRBV14
cdr3_aa: CASSQFSGGNSPLHF
cdr3_nt: TGTGCCAGCAGCCAATTTTCCGGGGGAAATTCACCCCTCCACTTT